This T cell receptor beta chain comes out of a study of blood T cell repertoires in COVID-19. Study-wide background: Acute and convalescent COVID-19 samples came from the United States, Italy and Spain. In each case, the material was cDNA or gDNA derived from T cells, B-cell-depleted T cells, or PBMCs.

Germline V gene lookup returns CDR1 SNHLY and CDR2 FYNNEI. This CDR3 spans 15 amino acids. With V trimmed by 10 bases and J by 2 bases, 10 bases remained unmatched. In the source study's methods: For nucleated cells, counts were estimated from reference gene primer amplification. Clones were read by immunoSEQ multiplex PCR, and TCRdb kept only the in-frame ones, dropping some. V and J calls and clone size are copied from that table; D and trimming were computed from the DNA. The sample consists of approximately 340,000 clones, about 91% of them appearing once. The sample taken for sequencing was peripheral blood. V usage is TRBV2 and J usage is TRBJ2-2; TRBD2 matches 7 bases. The sequence derives from a man aged 25 to 45 with COVID-19, enrolled during active disease. Written as DNA, the CDR3 is TGTGCCATCCGGGCGAGACTAGCTAACACCGGGGAGCTGTTTTTT. Its translation is CAIRARLANTGELFF.